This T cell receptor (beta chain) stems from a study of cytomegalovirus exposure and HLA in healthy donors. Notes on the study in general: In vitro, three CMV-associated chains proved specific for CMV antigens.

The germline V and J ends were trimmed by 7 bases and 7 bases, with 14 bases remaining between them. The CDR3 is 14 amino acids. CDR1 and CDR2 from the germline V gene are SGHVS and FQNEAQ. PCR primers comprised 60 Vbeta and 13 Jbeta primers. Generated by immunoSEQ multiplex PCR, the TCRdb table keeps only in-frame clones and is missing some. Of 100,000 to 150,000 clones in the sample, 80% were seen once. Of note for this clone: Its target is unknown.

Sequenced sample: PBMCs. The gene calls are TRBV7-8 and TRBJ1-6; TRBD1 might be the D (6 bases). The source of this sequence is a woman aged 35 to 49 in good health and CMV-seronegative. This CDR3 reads CASTLNRENSPLHF. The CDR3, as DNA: TGTGCCAGCACCCTTAACAGGGAAAATTCACCCCTCCACTTT.